The 23 T cell receptor beta chains below come from one sample, sequenced in a study of human T cells and chemical hapten exposure. TCRdb reanalysed the RACE reads using MiXCR and keeps one entry per CDR3 protein. The repertoire has 87,000 or so distinct CDR3 sequences, 9.6% of them found once; the top ten carry 3.6%. Time point of the sample: pre-sensitization, week 0. Indicated treatment: therapeutic diphenylcyclopropenone sensitization with weekly scalp DPC. The material was whole blood, obtained in connection with sensitization to the hapten diphenylcyclopropenone (DPC). The origin of the receptors is a woman aged 40-49 years with alopecia areata. Some clones in this sample may be carry-over from other donors' samples.

J is TRBJ2-5 and V is TRBV5-1; TRBD2 might be the D (5 bases). CDR3 length: 11 amino acids. Germline V gene data show CDR1 as SGHRS and CDR2 as YFSETQ. Deletions cut 0 bases from V and 9 bases from J, with 6 bases between. The CDR3 nucleotides are TGCGCCAGCAGCTTGGAGGAGGCCCAGTACTTC. Translating gives CASSLEEAQYF.

This clonotype was picked up many times. The chain links TRBV7-2 to TRBJ1-2, with D perhaps matching TRBD1 (5 bases). The CDR3 spans 15 residues. Germline-derived CDR1 and CDR2 are SGHTA and FQGNSA. The V gene lost 1 base and the J gene lost 0 bases, with 9 bases spanning the gap. CDR3: CASSLGGLPNYGYTF. DNA of the CDR3: TGTGCCAGCAGCTTAGGGGGCCTTCCTAACTATGGCTACACCTTC.

This clonotype appeared many times. A read error may produce the germline difference seen at one junction end. This chain's CDR3 is CSVRGTRSTDTQYF. The CDR3 DNA reads as TGCAGTGTTAGAGGGACACGGAGCACAGATACGCAGTATTTT. The chain employs TRBV20-1 and TRBJ2-3; possible D gene TRBD1, 6 bases. Germline assignment: CDR1 DFQATT and CDR2 SNEGSKA (reference sequence). This CDR3 has 14 residues.

This clonotype occurred a few times. The genes are TRBV6-5 and TRBJ1-1; D unclear. The CDR3 loop spans 14 amino acids. The germline V gene has CDR1 MNHEY and CDR2 SVGAGI. Deletions cut 4 bases from V and 5 bases from J, with 14 bases between. Written as DNA, the CDR3 is TGTGCCAGCAGTTCGGACCAGCAGAGGACTGAAGCTTTCTTT. Its protein is CASSSDQQRTEAFF.

There are a few counts of this clonotype. The rearrangement uses TRBV6-5 and TRBJ1-4; D might be TRBD1 (6 bases). The V and J ends lost 2 bases and 8 bases respectively, with 15 bases between them. CDR3 length: 15 residues. Germline assignment: CDR1 MNHEY and CDR2 SVGAGI. The CDR3 DNA reads as TGTGCCAGCAGTTACGGAGCATACGGGGGCGAAAAACTGTTTTTT. Its translation: CASSYGAYGGEKLFF.

This clonotype was observed at least ten times. The chain recombines TRBV5-4 with TRBJ2-7, with D tentatively TRBD2 (6 bases). The CDR3 sequence is 12 residues long. Germline values: CDR1 SGHNT, CDR2 YYREEE (reference sequence). V lost 4 bases and J 6 bases, leaving 11 bases between the germline ends. This CDR3 reads CASSRDSSEQYF. The DNA for the CDR3 is TGTGCCAGCAGCCGGGACTCTTCCGAGCAGTACTTC.

At least ten counts were recorded for this clonotype. The chain is built from TRBV5-4 and TRBJ2-5; a possible D gene is TRBD2 (5 bases). The germline gives CDR1 SGHNT, CDR2 YYREEE (reference sequence). The length of the CDR3 is 14 residues. The V gene lost 0 bases and the J gene lost 1 base, with 7 bases spanning the gap. CDR3 bases: TGTGCCAGCAGCTTGGACCTAGCCCAAGAGACCCAGTACTTC. Its translation is CASSLDLAQETQYF.

This clonotype was picked up many times. The genes are TRBV7-9 and TRBJ1-2; D ambiguous. The CDR3 sequence is 12 residues long. Trimming stripped 5 bases from V and 0 bases from J, with 4 bases between. From germline, CDR1 is SEHNR and CDR2 FQNEAQ (reference sequence). The CDR3 loop is CASSGSNYGYTF. CDR3 coding DNA: TGTGCCAGCAGCGGTTCTAACTATGGCTACACCTTC.

This clonotype was found many times. The rearrangement uses TRBV10-1 and TRBJ1-4; the D gene is possibly TRBD1 (5 bases). Per the germline V gene, CDR1 is WNHNN and CDR2 is SYGVQD (reference sequence). The V end lost 3 bases, the J end lost 3 bases, and 5 bases lay between the germline ends. This CDR3 has 13 amino acids. In nucleotides, the CDR3 is TGCGCCAGCAGTGAAGGGGCTAATGAAAAACTGTTTTTT. Translating gives CASSEGANEKLFF.

This clonotype was seen ten or more times. The V and J genes are TRBV6-2 or TRBV6-3 and TRBJ2-4; weak D call: TRBD1 (7 bases). CDR1 is MNHEY, CDR2 SVGEGT, per germline. CDR3 size: 15 residues. Trimming cost V 5 bases and J 7 bases, with 18 bases left between them. DNA of the CDR3: TGTGCCAGCAGTCGACAGGGCGGGAAGTGGAACATTCAGTACTTC. Its translation: CASSRQGGKWNIQYF.

This clonotype was recorded many times. The chain carries TRBV20-1 and TRBJ2-3, with 7 bases fitting TRBD2. V lost 1 base, J lost 6 bases, and 13 bases stayed unmatched. The germline V gene encodes CDR1 DFQATT and CDR2 SNEGSKA (reference sequence). The CDR3 has 16 residues. CDR3 in DNA: TGCAGTGCTAGAGGGGGAGGGGCTAGGTGGTGGGATACGCAGTATTTT. The encoded protein is CSARGGGARWWDTQYF.

DNA of the CDR3: TGTGCCAGCAGCTTAGTCATGGGTTATCAGCCCCAGCATTTT. Amino acid sequence: CASSLVMGYQPQHF. The chain joins TRBV7-2 to TRBJ1-5; the D is unclear. The CDR3 has 14 amino acids. V lost 1 base and J 5 bases, leaving 9 bases between the germline ends. CDR1 is SGHTA, CDR2 FQGNSA, per germline.

This clonotype occurred a few times. The V call is TRBV7-9, the J call TRBJ2-4; TRBD1 aligns across 7 bases. From germline, CDR1 is SEHNR and CDR2 FQNEAQ (reference sequence). Unmatched junction bases numbered 12, after V lost 5 bases and J lost 5 bases. The CDR3 runs 16 residues. CDR3 nucleotide sequence: TGTGCCAGCAGCGTAATGACAGGGTTCGAGGAAAACATTCAGTACTTC. Translating it yields CASSVMTGFEENIQYF.

This clonotype was counted only a few times. The chain couples TRBV7-9 to TRBJ1-6, with D unresolved. CDR1 and CDR2 from the germline V gene are SEHNR and FQNEAQ (reference sequence). V was shortened by 5 bases and J by 8 bases, with 4 bases between the two germline ends. CDR3 size: 11 residues. This CDR3 is CASSGDSPLHF. The CDR3 DNA follows: TGTGCCAGCAGCGGGGATTCACCCCTCCACTTT.

This clonotype has at least ten counts. The genes are TRBV4-2 and TRBJ2-7, with D perhaps TRBD1 (6 bases). Germline V gene data show CDR1 as LGHNA and CDR2 as YNFKEQ. The CDR3 contains 13 residues. Trimming left V 2 bases short and J 7 bases short, with 12 bases between. The CDR3 DNA follows: TGTGCCAGCAGCCAAAAACAGGGAAGGGAGCAGTACTTC. Protein sequence: CASSQKQGREQYF.

This clonotype has at least ten counts. This chain uses TRBV6-5 with TRBJ1-1; D is ambiguous. V was pared by 3 bases and J by 7 bases, with 6 bases between. This CDR3 is built from 11 residues. CDR1 and CDR2 (germline): MNHEY, SVGAGI. Here the CDR3 reads CASSYGSEAFF. The CDR3 coding sequence is TGTGCCAGCAGTTATGGGAGTGAAGCTTTCTTT.

This clonotype was seen only a few times. V gene TRBV9 combines with J gene TRBJ1-2, with D possibly being TRBD1 (6 bases). The germline CDR1 and CDR2 sequences are SGDLS and YYNGEE. The V end was cut by 0 bases, the J end by 1 base, with 10 bases between. The CDR3 is made up of 15 amino acids. CDR3 DNA sequence: TGTGCCAGCAGCGTAGGACAGGAATATAACTATGGCTACACCTTC. Its protein product is CASSVGQEYNYGYTF.

V usage is TRBV4-1 and J usage is TRBJ2-2, with D tentatively TRBD1 or TRBD2 (5 bases each). There are 14 residues in the CDR3. Deletions cut 4 bases from V and 4 bases from J, with 10 bases between. Germline V lookup: CDR1 MGHRA, CDR2 YSYEKL. For the CDR3, the DNA is TGCGCCAGCAGCCCTGGGGGAACCACCGGGGAGCTGTTTTTT. Its translation: CASSPGGTTGELFF.

This chain uses TRBV29-1 with TRBJ1-5; 7 bases fit TRBD1. The CDR3 covers 16 residues. Trimming cost V 2 bases and J 2 bases; bases outside gene matches: 9. Germline assignment: CDR1 SQVTM and CDR2 ANQGSEA. The CDR3 sequence: CSVEQGVQEGNQPQHF. CDR3 bases: TGCAGCGTTGAACAGGGGGTCCAGGAGGGCAATCAGCCCCAGCATTTT.

CDR3 DNA: TGTGCCAGCAAACGACAAGTTTTAGAGGGCACTGAAGCTTTCTTT. Amino acids: CASKRQVLEGTEAFF. J is TRBJ1-1 and V is TRBV12-3 or TRBV12-4; no firm D call. This CDR3 contains 15 residues. V shed 7 bases and J shed 4 bases, with 19 bases lying between them.

The chain is built from TRBV29-1 and TRBJ2-3; 7 positions match TRBD1. The CDR3 has 12 residues. CDR1 and CDR2 (germline): SQVTM, ANQGSEA. With 6 bases clipped from V and 5 bases from J, the junction kept 5 bases outside the gene matches. The DNA of the CDR3 is TGCAGCGTCCGACAGGGTAGAGATACGCAGTATTTT. This sequence encodes CSVRQGRDTQYF.

This clonotype came up a few times. This chain connects TRBV25-1 to TRBJ2-2; D is ambiguous. The germline gives CDR1 MGHDK, CDR2 SYGVNS. Trimming cost V 4 bases and J 3 bases, with 6 bases left between them. The CDR3 is 13 amino acids. The CDR3 sequence is CASSALDTGELFF. Here the CDR3 DNA reads TGTGCCAGCAGTGCTTTAGACACCGGGGAGCTGTTTTTT.

The V gene is TRBV6-5, the J gene TRBJ1-4; TRBD1 is a possible D gene (5 bases). The CDR3 has 14 amino acids. Trimming took off 6 bases at V and 8 bases at J, with 16 bases between the two ends. Per germline, CDR1 MNHEY and CDR2 SVGAGI. The CDR3 coding sequence is TGTGCCAGCAGCCGACAGTTCAGAAAAGAAAAACTGTTTTTT. Amino acids: CASSRQFRKEKLFF.